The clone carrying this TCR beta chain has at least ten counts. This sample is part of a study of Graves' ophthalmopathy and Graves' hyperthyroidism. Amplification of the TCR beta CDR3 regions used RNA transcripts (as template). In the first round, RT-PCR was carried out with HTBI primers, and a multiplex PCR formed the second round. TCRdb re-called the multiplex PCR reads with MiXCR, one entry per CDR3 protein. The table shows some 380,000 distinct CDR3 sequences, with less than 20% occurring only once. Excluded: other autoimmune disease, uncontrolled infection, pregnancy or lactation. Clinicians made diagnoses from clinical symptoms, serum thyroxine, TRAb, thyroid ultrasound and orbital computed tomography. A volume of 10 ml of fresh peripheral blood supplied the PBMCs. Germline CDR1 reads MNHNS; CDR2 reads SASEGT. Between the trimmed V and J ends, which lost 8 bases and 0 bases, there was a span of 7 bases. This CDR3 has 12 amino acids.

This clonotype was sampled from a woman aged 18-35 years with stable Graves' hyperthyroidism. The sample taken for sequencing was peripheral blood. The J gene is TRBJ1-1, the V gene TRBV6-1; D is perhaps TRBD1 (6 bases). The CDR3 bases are TGTGCCAGCTACAGGGTGAACACTGAAGCTTTCTTT. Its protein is CASYRVNTEAFF.